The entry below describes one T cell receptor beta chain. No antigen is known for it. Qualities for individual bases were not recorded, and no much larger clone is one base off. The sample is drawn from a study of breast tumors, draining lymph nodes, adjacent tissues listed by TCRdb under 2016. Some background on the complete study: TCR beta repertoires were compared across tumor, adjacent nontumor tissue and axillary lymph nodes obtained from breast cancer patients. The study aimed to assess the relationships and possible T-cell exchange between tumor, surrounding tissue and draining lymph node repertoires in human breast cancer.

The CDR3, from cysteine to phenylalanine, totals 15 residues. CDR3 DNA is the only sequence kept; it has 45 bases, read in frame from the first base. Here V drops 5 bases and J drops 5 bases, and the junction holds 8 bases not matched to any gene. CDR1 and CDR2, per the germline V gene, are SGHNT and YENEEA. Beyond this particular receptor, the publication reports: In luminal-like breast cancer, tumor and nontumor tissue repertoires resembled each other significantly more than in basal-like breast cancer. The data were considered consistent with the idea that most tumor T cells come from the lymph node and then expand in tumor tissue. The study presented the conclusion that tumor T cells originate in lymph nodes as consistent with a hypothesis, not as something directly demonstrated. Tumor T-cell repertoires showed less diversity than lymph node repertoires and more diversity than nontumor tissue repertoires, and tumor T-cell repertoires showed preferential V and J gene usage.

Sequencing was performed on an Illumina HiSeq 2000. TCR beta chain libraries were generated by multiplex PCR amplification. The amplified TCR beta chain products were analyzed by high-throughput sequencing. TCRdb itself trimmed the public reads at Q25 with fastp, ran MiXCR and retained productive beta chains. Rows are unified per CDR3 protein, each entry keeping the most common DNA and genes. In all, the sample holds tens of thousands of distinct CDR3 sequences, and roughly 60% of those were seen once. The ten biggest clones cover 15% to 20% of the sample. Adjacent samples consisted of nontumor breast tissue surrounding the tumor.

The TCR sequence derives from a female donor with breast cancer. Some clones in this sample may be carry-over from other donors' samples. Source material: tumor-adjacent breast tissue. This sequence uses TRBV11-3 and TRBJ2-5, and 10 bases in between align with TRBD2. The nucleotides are TGTGCCAGCAGCCTTCGAGCGGGGGGGGGTGAGACCCAGTACTTC. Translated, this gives CASSLRAGGGETQYF.